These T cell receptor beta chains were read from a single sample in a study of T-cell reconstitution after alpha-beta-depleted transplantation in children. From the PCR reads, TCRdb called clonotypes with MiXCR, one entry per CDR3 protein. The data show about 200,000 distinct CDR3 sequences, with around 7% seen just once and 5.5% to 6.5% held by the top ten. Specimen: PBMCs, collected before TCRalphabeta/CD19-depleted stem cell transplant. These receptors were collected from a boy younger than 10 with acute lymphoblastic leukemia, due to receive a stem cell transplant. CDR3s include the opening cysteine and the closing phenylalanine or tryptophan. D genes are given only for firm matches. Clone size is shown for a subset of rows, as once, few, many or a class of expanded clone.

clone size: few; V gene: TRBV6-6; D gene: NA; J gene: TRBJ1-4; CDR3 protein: CASKDGVEKLFF; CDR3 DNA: TGTGCCAGCAAAGACGGGGTTGAAAAACTGTTTTTT
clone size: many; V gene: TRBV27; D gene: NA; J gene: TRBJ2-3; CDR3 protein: CASSSQRSTDTQYF; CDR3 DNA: TGTGCCAGCAGTTCCCAACGTAGCACAGATACGCAGTATTTT
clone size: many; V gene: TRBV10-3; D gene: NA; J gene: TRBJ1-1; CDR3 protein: CAISESEGDEAFF; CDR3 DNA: TGTGCCATCAGTGAGTCTGAGGGAGATGAAGCTTTCTTT
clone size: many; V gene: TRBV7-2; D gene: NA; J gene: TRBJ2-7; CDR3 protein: CASSLGLGGYEQYF; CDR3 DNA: TGTGCCAGCAGCTTAGGTTTAGGGGGCTACGAGCAGTACTTC
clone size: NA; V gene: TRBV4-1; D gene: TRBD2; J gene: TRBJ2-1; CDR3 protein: CASSQEIIQRGEQFF; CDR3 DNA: TGCGCCAGCAGCCAAGAAATCATCCAGCGGGGTGAGCAGTTCTTC
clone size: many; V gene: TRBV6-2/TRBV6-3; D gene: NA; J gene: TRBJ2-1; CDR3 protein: CASSYFGAGAFNEQFF; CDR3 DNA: TGTGCCAGCAGTTATTTCGGCGCCGGTGCCTTCAATGAGCAGTTCTTC
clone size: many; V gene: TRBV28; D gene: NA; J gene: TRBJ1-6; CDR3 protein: CASSKGSPLHF; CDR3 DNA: TGTGCCAGCAGTAAAGGTTCACCCCTCCACTTT
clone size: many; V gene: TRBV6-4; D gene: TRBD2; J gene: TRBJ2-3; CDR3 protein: CASSDSGGGGTDTQYF; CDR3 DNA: TGTGCCAGCAGTGACTCTGGCGGGGGGGGCACAGATACGCAGTATTTT
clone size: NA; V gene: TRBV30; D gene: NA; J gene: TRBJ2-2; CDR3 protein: CAWSANGGELFF; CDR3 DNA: TGTGCCTGGAGCGCTAACGGGGGGGAGCTGTTTTTT
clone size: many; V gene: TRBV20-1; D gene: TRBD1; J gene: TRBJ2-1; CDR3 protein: CSAPDRVAHEQFF; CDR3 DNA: TGCAGTGCTCCCGACAGGGTCGCCCATGAGCAGTTCTTC
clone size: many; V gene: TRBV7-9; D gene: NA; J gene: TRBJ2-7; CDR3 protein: CASSFTGSYEQYF; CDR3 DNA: TGTGCCAGCAGCTTTACAGGGTCTTACGAGCAGTACTTC
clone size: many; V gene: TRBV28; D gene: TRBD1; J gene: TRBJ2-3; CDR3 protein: CATVRGLNTDTQYF; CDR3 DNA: TGTGCCACAGTTAGGGGGCTTAACACAGATACGCAGTATTTT
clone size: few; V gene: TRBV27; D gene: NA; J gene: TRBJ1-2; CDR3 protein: CASSLTAGVLYGYTF; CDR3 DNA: TGTGCCAGCAGTTTAACGGCAGGAGTTCTTTATGGCTACACCTTC
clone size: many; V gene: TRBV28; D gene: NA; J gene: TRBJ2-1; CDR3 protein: CASSFLIGGFNEQFF; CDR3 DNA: TGTGCCAGCAGTTTTCTCATAGGCGGGTTTAATGAGCAGTTCTTC
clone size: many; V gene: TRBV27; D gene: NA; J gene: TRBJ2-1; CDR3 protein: CASSFPGEGPNEQFF; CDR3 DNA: TGTGCCAGCAGTTTCCCCGGGGAAGGGCCCAATGAGCAGTTCTTC
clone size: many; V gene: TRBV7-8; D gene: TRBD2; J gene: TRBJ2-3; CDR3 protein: CASTLLAGTDTQYF; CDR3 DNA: TGTGCCAGCACCTTACTAGCGGGTACAGATACGCAGTATTTT
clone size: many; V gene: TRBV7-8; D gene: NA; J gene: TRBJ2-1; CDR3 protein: CASSFTTDNNEQFF; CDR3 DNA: TGTGCCAGCAGCTTCACGACTGATAACAATGAGCAGTTCTTC